One sample yielded the 14 T cell receptor beta chains listed below, sequenced in a study of early T cells in non-severe SARS-CoV-2 infection. TCRdb redid the calling of the 5' RACE reads with MiXCR, one entry per CDR3 protein. This sample yields roughly 40,000 distinct CDR3 sequences, of which 9.5% to 15% are seen a single time; around 15% belongs to the top ten. Sequenced sample: whole blood. All receptors derive from an adult who was a healthcare worker with PCR-confirmed SARS-CoV-2 infection or an uninfected control (not recorded which).

This clonotype was picked up a small number of times. This rearrangement joins TRBV27 to TRBJ2-7, with a possible D match to TRBD1 (6 bases). There are 15 residues in the CDR3. Per germline, CDR1 MNHEY and CDR2 SMNVEV (reference sequence). V shed 5 bases and J shed 3 bases, with 17 bases lying between them. The CDR3 loop is CASSPFRDIIYEQYF. In DNA, the CDR3 is TGTGCCAGCAGTCCATTCCGGGACATCATCTACGAGCAGTACTTC.

This chain connects TRBV20-1 to TRBJ1-1; D is uncertain. V was pared by 3 bases and J by 3 bases, with 11 bases between. Germline V gene data show CDR1 as DFQATT and CDR2 as SNEGSKA (reference sequence). The CDR3 has 13 amino acids. CDR3 loop: CSASENRDTEAFF. CDR3 DNA sequence: TGCAGTGCTAGTGAAAACCGGGACACTGAAGCTTTCTTT.

This clonotype was detected ten times or more. V and J are TRBV20-1 and TRBJ2-1; 8 bases line up with TRBD1. The junction had 4 bases not matched to a gene; V was cut back by 3 bases and J by 3 bases. The CDR3 sequence is 14 residues long. Germline CDR1 and CDR2: DFQATT and SNEGSKA (reference sequence). CDR3 amino acids: CSASQGADYNEQFF. As DNA, the CDR3 is TGCAGTGCTAGTCAGGGGGCAGACTACAATGAGCAGTTCTTC.

A few counts support this clonotype. The CDR3 spells CATSIGSRPEQYF. The CDR3 region has the DNA TGTGCCACCAGCATCGGCTCCCGTCCTGAGCAGTACTTC. The J gene is TRBJ2-7, the V gene TRBV15; D unresolved. V was shortened by 4 bases and J by 7 bases, with 14 bases between the two germline ends. CDR1 and CDR2 (germline): LNHNV, YYDKDF (reference sequence). The CDR3 runs 13 residues.

In its sample, this clonotype was seen many times. The rearrangement links TRBV19 to TRBJ1-1; no clear D gene. CDR3 size: 13 residues. CDR1 is LNHDA, CDR2 SQIVND, per germline (reference sequence). Between the trimmed V and J ends, which lost 10 bases and 5 bases, there was a span of 17 bases. The CDR3 spells CATRTASLTEAFF. DNA of the CDR3: TGTGCCACCAGGACTGCCTCTCTGACTGAAGCTTTCTTT.

There are many counts of this clonotype. The chain employs TRBV12-3 or TRBV12-4 and TRBJ1-2, with a possible D match to TRBD1 (6 bases). V was cut by 8 bases and J by 4 bases, with 17 bases left in between. This CDR3 has 14 amino acids. As DNA, the CDR3 is TGTGCCAGCGGGGGCGGGGCTAGCCTCTATGGCTACACCTTC. This sequence encodes CASGGGASLYGYTF.

The sample holds many counts of this clonotype. The chain has TRBV13 and TRBJ2-5; tentatively, D is TRBD2 (6 bases). This CDR3 is 15 amino acids long. V was clipped by 2 bases and J by 1 base, with 11 bases between them. In germline, CDR1 is PRHDT, CDR2 FYEKMQ (reference sequence). The CDR3 loop reads CASSLLARPQETQYF. The CDR3 nucleotides read TGTGCCAGCAGCTTACTAGCGCGCCCCCAAGAGACCCAGTACTTC.

This clonotype was counted a few times. The chain joins TRBV11-1 to TRBJ2-7, with TRBD2 identical over 7 bases. Unmatched junction bases numbered 9, after V lost 4 bases and J lost 0 bases. CDR3 size: 16 residues. The germline V gene has CDR1 SGHAT and CDR2 FQDESV (reference sequence). The DNA of the CDR3 is TGTGCCAGCAGCTACCTAGCCGGGACTACCTCCTACGAGCAGTACTTC. Its protein product is CASSYLAGTTSYEQYF.

This clonotype was observed many times. V is TRBV29-1 and J is TRBJ2-1, with unresolved D. V lost 3 bases to trimming and J lost 4 bases, with 7 bases between them. There are 12 residues in the CDR3. CDR1 and CDR2 (germline): SQVTM, ANQGSEA. For the CDR3, the DNA is TGCAGCGTTGAGCTAGGATACAATGAGCAGTTCTTC. Encoded protein: CSVELGYNEQFF.

This clonotype occurred a few times. The gene calls are TRBV7-9 and TRBJ2-5; 8 bases are shared with TRBD1. CDR1 and CDR2 from the germline V gene are SEHNR and FQNEAQ (reference sequence). CDR3 length equals 15 residues. Trimming at V came to 2 bases and at J to 1 base, leaving 3 bases not matched to a gene. The CDR3 loop reads CASSLQGALQETQYF. The DNA for the CDR3 is TGTGCCAGCAGCTTACAGGGGGCCCTCCAAGAGACCCAGTACTTC. Using reference TRBV7-9 and TRBJ2-5 for the parts outside the CDR3, the full variable domain is DTGVSQNPRHKITKRGQNVTFRCDPISEHNRLYWYRQTLGQGPEFLTYFQNEAQLEKSRLLSDRFSAERPKGSFSTLEIQRTEQGDSAMYLCASSLQGALQETQYFGPGTRLLVL.

This clonotype has ten or more counts. V and J are TRBV7-8 and TRBJ1-5; D is undetermined. CDR1 is SGHVS, CDR2 FQNEAQ, per germline. This CDR3 has 15 amino acids. The V end was cut by 4 bases, the J end by 5 bases, with 15 bases between. The chain's CDR3 is CASSSLRAGDQPQHF. CDR3 coding DNA: TGTGCCAGCAGCTCCCTCCGGGCCGGCGATCAGCCCCAGCATTTT.

In this sample, this clonotype turned up many times. CDR3 region: CSVRANIWDEQFF. For the CDR3, the DNA is TGCAGCGTTCGGGCCAACATCTGGGATGAGCAGTTCTTC. The chain couples TRBV29-1 to TRBJ2-1; D call uncertain. With 5 bases removed from V and 8 bases from J, the gap between germline ends came to 16 bases. Looked up from germline, CDR1 is SQVTM and CDR2 is ANQGSEA. The CDR3 contains 13 residues.

The chain has TRBV28 and TRBJ2-2, with 14 bases matching TRBD2. This CDR3 contains 19 residues. Germline V gene data show CDR1 as MDHEN and CDR2 as SYDVKM. The V and J ends lost 5 bases and 4 bases, in that order; junction bases with no gene match: 12. The CDR3 DNA is TGTGCCAGCAGTCCCCGACTAGCGGGAGGGAATACGGTCACCGGGGAGCTGTTTTTT. It yields the protein CASSPRLAGGNTVTGELFF.

J is TRBJ1-4 and V is TRBV9, with D unclear. The CDR3 runs to 15 residues. Germline V CDR1 and CDR2: SGDLS, YYNGEE. V was clipped by 3 bases and J by 5 bases, with 14 bases between them. CDR3 DNA sequence: TGTGCCAGCAGCGCCGAACCGCACGAGAATGAAAAACTGTTTTTT. This sequence encodes CASSAEPHENEKLFF.